Below are 18 T cell receptor beta chains sequenced from a single sample in a study of Ad26.COV2.S vaccination and SARS-CoV-2 variants. This sample's treatment: 15 to 20 received Ad26.COV2.S at low or high dose, single or two shots; about five received placebo; per-sample allocation not given. Samples were taken on day 63 after the first vaccine or placebo injection. Here immunoSEQ multiplex PCR was the method, and the copy in TCRdb shows in-frame clones only, minus some. Of hundreds of thousands of clones in the sample, approximately 88% were seen once. The sample consisted of peripheral blood, taken in a trial of Ad26.COV2.S vaccine versus placebo. These receptor sequences come from a person aged 18-60 years who received the Ad26.COV2.S COVID-19 vaccine or a placebo.

The V gene is TRBV4-1, the J gene TRBJ1-1, with D uncertain. From germline, CDR1 is MGHRA and CDR2 YSYEKL. The V gene lost 0 bases and the J gene lost 5 bases, with 7 bases spanning the gap. The CDR3 has 13 amino acids. The CDR3 region has the DNA TGCGCCAGCAGCCAAGACCCCGTTACTGAAGCTTTCTTT. Translated, it gives CASSQDPVTEAFF.

The count of this clone is one. The CDR3 spells CSVATRLMETQYF. Written as DNA, the CDR3 is TGCAGCGTGGCGACTAGGCTTATGGAGACCCAGTACTTC. The chain carries TRBV29-1 and TRBJ2-5, with D maybe TRBD2 (6 bases). This CDR3 spans 13 amino acids. Germline-derived CDR1 and CDR2 are SQVTM and ANQGSEA. V lost 6 bases to trimming and J lost 5 bases, with 16 bases between them.

The rearrangement uses TRBV7-9 and TRBJ1-4; D may be TRBD1 (5 bases). Germline CDR1 is SEHNR and CDR2 is FQNEAQ (reference sequence). The CDR3 sequence is 14 residues long. With 2 bases removed from V and 3 bases from J, the gap between germline ends came to 7 bases. CDR3 loop: CASSLQGPNEKLFF. CDR3 nucleotides: TGTGCCAGCAGCTTACAGGGTCCTAATGAAAAACTGTTTTTT.

Notes on this clone: Other DNA sequences in the same sample also yield this CDR3. V gene TRBV6-5 combines with J gene TRBJ2-3; D remains ambiguous. The CDR3 spans 15 residues. Germline V CDR1 and CDR2: MNHEY, SVGAGI. Trimming pared 1 base from V and 0 bases from J, leaving 8 bases between. Written as DNA, the CDR3 is TGTGCCAGCAGTTACTGGGAAGGTAGCACAGATACGCAGTATTTT. Amino acids: CASSYWEGSTDTQYF.

This chain connects TRBV30 to TRBJ2-7; 9 nucleotides align to TRBD1. The CDR3 totals 17 residues. J lost 0 bases, V lost 3 bases, and 12 bases had no gene match. CDR1 is GTSNPN and CDR2 is SVGIG in the germline V gene (reference sequence). The CDR3 DNA follows: TGTGCCTGGAGCCCCTACTCCGGGACAGGGTTCTCCTACGAGCAGTACTTC. Translation gives CAWSPYSGTGFSYEQYF. The full variable domain, in which reference TRBV30 and TRBJ2-7 provide the parts outside the CDR3, is SQTIHQWPATLVQPVGSPLSLECTVEGTSNPNLYWYRQAAGRGLQLLFYSVGIGQISSEVPQNLSASRPQDRQFILSSKKLLLSDSGFYLCAWSPYSGTGFSYEQYFGPGTRLTVT.

The chain carries TRBV6-2 or TRBV6-3 and TRBJ2-1; 10 bases map to TRBD2. The trim removed 4 bases at V and 9 bases at J, leaving 3 bases unmatched. Germline CDR1 MNHEY, CDR2 SVGEGT. The CDR3 is made up of 13 amino acids. The CDR3 region is CASSSGLASEQFF. As DNA, the CDR3 is TGTGCCAGCAGTTCGGGACTAGCGAGTGAGCAGTTCTTC.

The J gene is TRBJ2-2, the V gene TRBV20-1, with a weak D call TRBD2 (5 bases). The CDR3 sequence is 11 residues long. CDR1 is DFQATT, CDR2 SNEGSKA, per germline (reference sequence). As DNA, the CDR3 is TGCAGCGGAGGATTAGGCGACGAGCTGTTTTTT. This codes for CSGGLGDELFF.

This rearrangement joins TRBV3-1 (or the pseudogene TRBV3-2) to TRBJ2-5; 8 positions match TRBD2. The germline gives CDR1 LGHDT, CDR2 YNNKEL (reference sequence). This CDR3 is 13 amino acids long. V shed 8 bases, J shed 2 bases, and the junction held 4 bases outside the gene matches. The CDR3 DNA sequence: TGTGCCAGCGGGGCGGGGGGACAAGAGACCCAGTACTTC. This encodes CASGAGGQETQYF.

The chain has TRBV27 and TRBJ2-7, with 9 bases fitting TRBD1. After removal of 6 bases from V and 5 bases from J, the junction contained 11 bases not matched to a gene. The CDR3 length is 15 residues. Germline CDR1 is MNHEY and CDR2 is SMNVEV (reference sequence). Written as DNA, the CDR3 is TGTGCCAGCAGCCAAACAGGGGGCATGGGTAACGAGCAGTACTTC. This sequence encodes CASSQTGGMGNEQYF.

The chain links TRBV5-1 to TRBJ1-1; D might be TRBD1 (5 bases). V dropped 7 bases and J dropped 1 base, with 14 bases sitting between them. The V gene's germline CDR1 is SGHRS and CDR2 YFSETQ. This CDR3 has 14 amino acids. CDR3 sequence reads: CASWGDGRNTEAFF. For the CDR3, the DNA is TGCGCCAGCTGGGGGGACGGAAGGAACACTGAAGCTTTCTTT.

The chain is built from TRBV30 and TRBJ2-3; D gene uncertain. The CDR3 sequence is 10 residues long. Trimming shortened V by 3 bases and J by 6 bases, and 4 bases separated the two germline ends. Looked up from germline, CDR1 is GTSNPN and CDR2 is SVGIG (reference sequence). The CDR3 region has the DNA TGTGCCTGGAGAAGGGATACGCAGTATTTT. Protein product: CAWRRDTQYF.

The rearrangement joins TRBV7-9 to TRBJ2-7; TRBD1 aligns across 9 bases. This CDR3 is 13 amino acids long. Trimming cost V 7 bases and J 7 bases; bases outside gene matches: 8. Germline lookup yields CDR1 SEHNR and CDR2 FQNEAQ (reference sequence). CDR3 protein: CASKVQGAEEQYF. CDR3 in DNA: TGTGCCAGCAAGGTACAGGGGGCGGAAGAGCAGTACTTC.

The rearrangement links TRBV12-3 or TRBV12-4 to TRBJ2-5; 8 positions match TRBD1. CDR3 size: 13 residues. V lost 5 bases to trimming and J lost 7 bases; unmatched junction nucleotides: 6. The CDR3 sequence is CASSEQGAGTQYF. CDR3 sequence (DNA): TGTGCCAGCAGTGAGCAGGGGGCCGGGACCCAGTACTTC.

The rearrangement uses TRBV6-5 and TRBJ1-4, with D perhaps matching TRBD1 (6 bases). Trimming removed 0 bases at V and 8 bases at J, with 13 bases between. Germline CDR1 and CDR2: MNHEY and SVGAGI. The CDR3 spans 15 residues. Here the CDR3 DNA reads TGTGCCAGCAGTTACTCCGACAGGCCGGGGGAAAAACTGTTTTTT. Its protein product is CASSYSDRPGEKLFF.

CDR3 sequence (DNA): TGTGCCAGCAGCTTAGAAGACTACTACACCGGGGAGCTGTTTTTT. It is translated as CASSLEDYYTGELFF. The chain recombines TRBV11-2 with TRBJ2-2; possible D gene TRBD2, 5 bases. The V and J ends lost 0 bases and 3 bases respectively, with 8 bases between them. There are 15 residues in the CDR3. Per the germline V gene, CDR1 is SGHAT and CDR2 is FQNNGV.

This clone occurred once. The rearrangement joins TRBV27 to TRBJ2-1; D not resolved. V was trimmed by 0 bases and J by 5 bases, leaving 11 bases between them. From germline, CDR1 is MNHEY and CDR2 SMNVEV (reference sequence). The CDR3 is made up of 15 amino acids. In nucleotides, the CDR3 is TGTGCCAGCAGTTTATCGTTGGCAGTGGACAATGAGCAGTTCTTC. It encodes CASSLSLAVDNEQFF.

Note on this clone: The sample contains more than one DNA sequence encoding this CDR3. The gene calls are TRBV19 and TRBJ1-5, with 7 bases fitting TRBD1. The V gene end was trimmed by 3 bases and the J gene end by 2 bases; junction bases not matched to a gene: 1. CDR1 is LNHDA and CDR2 is SQIVND in the germline V gene (reference sequence). The CDR3 runs 14 residues. In nucleotides, the CDR3 is TGTGCCAGTAGTATCACAGGGGGCAATCAGCCCCAGCATTTT. Protein: CASSITGGNQPQHF.

The rearrangement joins TRBV5-8 to TRBJ2-1, with D perhaps matching TRBD1 (6 bases). This CDR3 has 13 amino acids. CDR1 and CDR2 (germline): SGHTS, YDEGEE. V was cut by 4 bases and J by 8 bases, with 13 bases left in between. The CDR3 here is CASSRYRVDEQFF. CDR3 in DNA: TGTGCCAGCAGCCGATACAGGGTGGATGAGCAGTTCTTC.